The rows below give T cell receptor beta chains drawn from one sample of a study of PD-1 blockade in classical Hodgkin lymphoma. Clones were read by immunoSEQ multiplex PCR, and TCRdb kept only the in-frame ones, dropping some. Counted here are about 29,000 clones, almost 90% occurring once; the ten biggest clones make up 6.5% to 7.5%. The sample in question was CD8+ T cells from blood, obtained at baseline. Source of these receptors: a human donor with classical Hodgkin lymphoma. Each CDR3 is given without its conserved first and last residue. Rows give clone size only sometimes, using once, few, many, or a class for an expanded clone.

J gene,clone size,V gene,CDR3 protein
TRBJ2-1,NA,TRBV28,ATHPLAGVNEQF
TRBJ1-5,NA,TRBV30,AWSETSSNQPQH
TRBJ2-2,few,TRBV27,ASSPRASANTGELF
TRBJ2-7,NA,TRBV29-1,SVEDQTSYEQY
TRBJ2-2,few,TRBV7-9,ASSLSPHLRVVEELF
TRBJ2-7,NA,TRBV4-1,ASSQDFIAGEDYEQY
TRBJ2-3,NA,TRBV6-6,ASSYDYGDTQY
TRBJ2-3,NA,TRBV15,ATSKRDAPTDTQY
TRBJ1-2,few,TRBV6-5,ASSYSISSGYT
TRBJ2-5,once,TRBV23-1,ASSQFSGREETQY
TRBJ1-2,NA,TRBV10-3,AIRRDRGPSEHGYT
TRBJ2-3,NA,TRBV5-1,ASSREGGLTGTQY
TRBJ2-7,NA,TRBV25-1,ASSDRLAGSYEQY
TRBJ1-1,NA,TRBV27,ASSWGRAGSNTEAF
TRBJ1-4,NA,TRBV6-5,ASSKEPNEKLF
TRBJ2-1,NA,TRBV27,ASSFRGDEQF
TRBJ2-7,NA,TRBV9,ASSPPSSYEQY
TRBJ2-7,few,TRBV27,ASSLGGAGEQY
TRBJ2-1,NA,TRBV25-1,ASSAETGDIDNEQF
TRBJ2-7,once,TRBV7-4,ASSPEVNGYSYEQY
TRBJ2-3,NA,TRBV11-2,ASSLVPSGRSTDTQY
TRBJ2-2,NA,TRBV9,ASSPSGGQAGELF
TRBJ2-1,NA,TRBV7-9,ASTVQGIVEQF
TRBJ2-1,NA,TRBV27,ASSWSLAATYNEQF
TRBJ2-7,once,TRBV5-6,ASSLGTGAYEQY
TRBJ2-7,NA,TRBV4-1,ASSQETPSGLPYEQY
TRBJ1-2,NA,TRBV5-8,ASSWRFDT
TRBJ2-3,NA,TRBV27,ASRPDWAGGVKDTQY
TRBJ1-2,NA,TRBV2,ASIRSIRSYT
TRBJ2-2,few,TRBV30,AWSPPGGELF
TRBJ2-7,NA,TRBV4-1,ASSQVAGAAEQY
TRBJ2-2,NA,TRBV9,ASSFRTSGLAGELF
TRBJ1-4,NA,TRBV30,AWTAGGNEKLF
TRBJ2-2,few,TRBV27,VVGYTGELF
TRBJ2-7,NA,TRBV28,ASSERGREQY
TRBJ2-1,NA,TRBV19,ASRVGSPYNEQF
TRBJ2-7,NA,TRBV28,ASDPDRVGYEQY
TRBJ2-7,NA,TRBV10-3,AISESKRQGVTYEQY
TRBJ1-1,NA,TRBV13,ASSSGRQRVTEAF
TRBJ1-4,NA,TRBV27,ASSLRVSSNEKLF
TRBJ1-1,NA,TRBV7-3,ASSHRGTEAF
TRBJ2-2,NA,TRBV7-6,ASRFSELGSGELF